This T cell receptor beta chain was sequenced in a study of cytomegalovirus exposure and HLA in healthy donors (dated by TCRdb to between 2016 and 2019). With respect to the entire study: According to a later analysis, the 120 or so validation repertoires were produced on the same platform as the roughly 700 repertoires of the first cohort. To predict cytomegalovirus infection status, the study brought together high-throughput TCR immunosequencing, statistical association of individual TCRs with disease status, and machine learning. Along with the approximately 600-subject first cohort, a separate validation cohort of about 110 different subjects was used. The study aimed to test whether signatures of past pathogen exposure could be identified by cataloging public T cell receptors. What the authors observed across the whole study: A later analysis found that TCRs clustered in the first cohort also tended to co-occur in the 120 validation repertoires, with 90% to 95% of cluster scores above 0. A later analysis lacked HLA typing for the validation cohort, so it scored co-occurrence in that cohort across all 130 or so repertoires. The study gave a list of 150 to 200 TCR beta chains associated with cytomegalovirus. The classifier was reported to diagnose cytomegalovirus status with high specificity and sensitivity in both the original cohort and the validation cohort. The authors suggested that the approach could potentially be extended to other disease states and immunological phenotypes. Three of the identified cytomegalovirus-associated TCR beta chains were confirmed in vitro to be specific for cytomegalovirus antigens. Most TCR sequences were seen in very few donors, while some public TCRs were found in many individuals.

Receptor libraries were prepared by the immunoSEQ multiplex PCR assay. Per the original workflow: A statistical classification framework was built to diagnose cytomegalovirus status from the catalog of TCR beta chain sequences. Not all clones reach the TCRdb copy of this immuneACCESS table, which keeps in-frame sequences only. Checked studies attribute under half of the gap to unresolved V genes and leave the rest unexplained. The V and J calls and the clone size are those of that table, but D and trimming were determined from the DNA. Present in this sample are fewer than 400,000 clones, roughly 86% of which were seen just once. Of the sample, about 0.96% falls within the top ten clones. The CDR3, cysteine through phenylalanine, is 13 amino acids long. Only CDR3 DNA is held: 39 bases, read in frame from base 1. For CDR1 and CDR2, the germline V gene lists SGHAT and FQNNGV. Unmatched junction bases come to 9, with V trimmed by 3 bases and J by 13 bases.

The donors belonged to the validation cohort of about 120 subjects, which was separate from the roughly 670-subject first cohort. Turning to this clone: It lacks a known antigen. Base qualities are not at hand, and no much larger clone is one base apart.

Sample: PBMCs. The rearranged chain carries TRBV11-2 and TRBJ1-2, with 9 bases aligning to TRBD1. This receptor was identified in a man younger than 40 in good health and CMV-seronegative. The CDR3 region reads CASSFPGTGKATF. The DNA is as follows: TGTGCCAGCAGCTTCCCCGGGACAGGGAAAGCCACCTTC.